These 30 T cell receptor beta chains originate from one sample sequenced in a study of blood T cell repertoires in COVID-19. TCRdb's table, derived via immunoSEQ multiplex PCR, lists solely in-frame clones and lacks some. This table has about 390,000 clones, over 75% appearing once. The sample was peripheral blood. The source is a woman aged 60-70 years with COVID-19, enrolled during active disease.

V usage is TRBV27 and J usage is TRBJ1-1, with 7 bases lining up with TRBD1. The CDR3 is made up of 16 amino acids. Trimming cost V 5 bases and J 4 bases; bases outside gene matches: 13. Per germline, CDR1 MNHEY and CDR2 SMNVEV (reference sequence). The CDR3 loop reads CASSQTPDRAGTEAFF. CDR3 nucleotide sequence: TGTGCCAGCAGTCAAACTCCCGACAGGGCCGGCACTGAAGCTTTCTTT.

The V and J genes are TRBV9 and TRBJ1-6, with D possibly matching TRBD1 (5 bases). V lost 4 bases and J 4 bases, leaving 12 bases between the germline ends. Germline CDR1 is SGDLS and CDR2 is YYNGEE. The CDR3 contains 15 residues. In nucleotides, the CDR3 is TGTGCCAGCAGCCCACTGGAGGGGTATAATTCACCCCTCCACTTT. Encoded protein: CASSPLEGYNSPLHF.

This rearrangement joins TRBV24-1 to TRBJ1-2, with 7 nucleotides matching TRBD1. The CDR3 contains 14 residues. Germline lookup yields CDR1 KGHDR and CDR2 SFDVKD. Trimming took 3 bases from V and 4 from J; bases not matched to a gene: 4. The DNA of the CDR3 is TGTGCCACCAGTGATCCGGGGACAGTCTATGGCTACACCTTC. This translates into CATSDPGTVYGYTF.

The chain's CDR3 is CASSPLRTAEKLFF. Here the CDR3 DNA reads TGTGCCAGCTCACCACTAAGGACAGCTGAAAAACTGTTTTTT. This rearrangement joins TRBV18 to TRBJ1-4, with D perhaps matching TRBD1 (6 bases). There are 14 residues in the CDR3. Germline loops: CDR1 KGHSH, CDR2 LQKENI. V lost 1 base to trimming and J lost 7 bases, with 10 bases between them. Together with reference TRBV18 and TRBJ1-4, the CDR3 gives the full variable domain: NAGVMQNPRHLVRRRGQEARLRCSPMKGHSHVYWYRQLPEEGLKFMVYLQKENIIDESGMPKERFSAEFPKEGPSILRIQQVVRGDSAAYFCASSPLRTAEKLFFGSGTQLSVL.

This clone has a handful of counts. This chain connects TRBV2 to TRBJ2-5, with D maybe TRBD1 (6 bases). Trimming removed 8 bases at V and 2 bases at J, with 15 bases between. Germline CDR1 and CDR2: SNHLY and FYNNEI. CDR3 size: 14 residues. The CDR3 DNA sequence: TGTGCCAGCGTAACGCAACAGGGACAAGAGACCCAGTACTTC. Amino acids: CASVTQQGQETQYF.

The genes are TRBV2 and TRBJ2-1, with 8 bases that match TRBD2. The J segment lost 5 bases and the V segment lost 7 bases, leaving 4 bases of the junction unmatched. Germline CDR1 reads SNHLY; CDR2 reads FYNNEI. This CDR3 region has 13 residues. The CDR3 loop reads CASKGLVHNEQFF. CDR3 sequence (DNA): TGTGCCAGCAAGGGACTAGTTCACAATGAGCAGTTCTTC.

The CDR3 spells CASSLSGEGYTF. The DNA for the CDR3 is TGCGCCAGCAGCTTGAGCGGGGAAGGCTACACCTTC. The chain links TRBV5-1 to TRBJ1-2; no clear D. The CDR3 sequence is 12 residues long. V lost 1 base and J 8 bases, leaving 9 bases between the germline ends. Germline CDR1 and CDR2: SGHRS and YFSETQ.

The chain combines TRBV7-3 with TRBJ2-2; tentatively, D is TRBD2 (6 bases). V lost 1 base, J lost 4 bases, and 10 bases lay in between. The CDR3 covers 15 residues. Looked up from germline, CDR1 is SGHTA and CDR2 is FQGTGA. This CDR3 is CASSLSGVVTGELFF. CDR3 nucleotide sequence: TGTGCCAGCAGCTTAAGCGGGGTGGTCACCGGGGAGCTGTTTTTT. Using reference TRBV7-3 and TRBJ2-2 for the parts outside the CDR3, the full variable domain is GAGVSQTPSNKVTEKGKYVELRCDPISGHTALYWYRQSLGQGPEFLIYFQGTGAADDSGLPNDRFFAVRPEGSVSTLKIQRTERGDSAVYLCASSLSGVVTGELFFGEGSRLTVL.

The CDR3 loop reads CASSPFDGETQYF. In DNA, the CDR3 is TGTGCCAGCTCACCTTTCGACGGGGAGACCCAGTACTTC. The chain links TRBV18 to TRBJ2-5, with unresolved D. The germline V and J ends were trimmed by 3 bases and 5 bases, with 10 bases remaining between them. Germline CDR1 reads KGHSH; CDR2 reads LQKENI. The CDR3 is made up of 13 amino acids.

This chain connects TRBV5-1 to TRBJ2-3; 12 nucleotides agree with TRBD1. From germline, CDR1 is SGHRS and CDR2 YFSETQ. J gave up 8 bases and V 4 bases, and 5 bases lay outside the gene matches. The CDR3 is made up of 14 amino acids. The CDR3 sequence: CASSTGQGARTQYF. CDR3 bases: TGCGCCAGCAGCACGGGACAGGGGGCGCGTACGCAGTATTTT.

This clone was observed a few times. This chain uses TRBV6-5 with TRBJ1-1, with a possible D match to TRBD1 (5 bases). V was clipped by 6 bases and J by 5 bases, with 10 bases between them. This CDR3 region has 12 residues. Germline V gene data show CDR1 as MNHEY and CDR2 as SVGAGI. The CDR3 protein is CASRAGGTEAFF. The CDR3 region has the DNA TGTGCCAGCAGAGCCGGGGGTACTGAAGCTTTCTTT.

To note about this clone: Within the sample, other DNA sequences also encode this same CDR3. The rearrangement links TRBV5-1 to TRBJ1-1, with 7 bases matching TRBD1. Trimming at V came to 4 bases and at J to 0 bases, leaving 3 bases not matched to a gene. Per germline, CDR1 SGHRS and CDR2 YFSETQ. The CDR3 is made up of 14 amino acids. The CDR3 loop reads CASSPQGVNTEAFF. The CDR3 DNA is TGCGCCAGCAGCCCCCAGGGGGTGAACACTGAAGCTTTCTTT.

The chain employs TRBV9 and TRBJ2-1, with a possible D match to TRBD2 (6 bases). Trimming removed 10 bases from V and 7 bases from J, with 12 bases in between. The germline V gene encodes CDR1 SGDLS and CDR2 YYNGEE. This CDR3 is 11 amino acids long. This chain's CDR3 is CAAGRGNEQFF. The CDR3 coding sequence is TGTGCCGCGGGGCGTGGGAATGAGCAGTTCTTC.

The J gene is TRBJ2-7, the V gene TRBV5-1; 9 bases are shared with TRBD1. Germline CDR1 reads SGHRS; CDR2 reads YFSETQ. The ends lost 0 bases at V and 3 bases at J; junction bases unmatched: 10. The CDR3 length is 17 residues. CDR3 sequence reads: CASSLGAVGQGGYEQYF. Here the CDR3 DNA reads TGCGCCAGCAGCTTGGGGGCCGTGGGACAGGGAGGCTACGAGCAGTACTTC.

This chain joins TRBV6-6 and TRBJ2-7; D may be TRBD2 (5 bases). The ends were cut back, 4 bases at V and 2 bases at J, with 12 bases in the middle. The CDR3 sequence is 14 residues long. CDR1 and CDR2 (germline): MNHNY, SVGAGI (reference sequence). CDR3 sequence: CASSLGLRTYEQYF. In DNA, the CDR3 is TGTGCCAGCAGTTTAGGACTGCGAACCTACGAGCAGTACTTC.

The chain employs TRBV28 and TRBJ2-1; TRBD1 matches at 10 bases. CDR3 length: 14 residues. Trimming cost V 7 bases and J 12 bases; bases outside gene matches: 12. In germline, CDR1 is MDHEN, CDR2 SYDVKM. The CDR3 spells CASTVGGQGWTQFF. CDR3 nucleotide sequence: TGTGCCAGCACCGTGGGGGGACAGGGGTGGACGCAGTTCTTC.

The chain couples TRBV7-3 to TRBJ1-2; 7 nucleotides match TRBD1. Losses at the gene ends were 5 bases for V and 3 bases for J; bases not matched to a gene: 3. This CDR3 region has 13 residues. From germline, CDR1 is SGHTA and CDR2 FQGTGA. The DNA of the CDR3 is TGTGCCAGCAGCCCCGGGACAGACTATGGCTACACCTTC. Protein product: CASSPGTDYGYTF.

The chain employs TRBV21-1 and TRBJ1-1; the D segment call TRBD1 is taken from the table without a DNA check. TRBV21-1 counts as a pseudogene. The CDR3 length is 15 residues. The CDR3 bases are TGTGCCAGCAGCACCCACAGGGGGCGGGGCACTGAAGCTTTCTTT. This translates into CASSTHRGRGTEAFF.

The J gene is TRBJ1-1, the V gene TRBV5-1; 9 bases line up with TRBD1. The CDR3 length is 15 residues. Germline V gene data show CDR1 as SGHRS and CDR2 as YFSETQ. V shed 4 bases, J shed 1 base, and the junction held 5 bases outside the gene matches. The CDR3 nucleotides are TGCGCCAGCAGCGTCCGACAGGGGGGGAACACTGAAGCTTTCTTT. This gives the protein CASSVRQGGNTEAFF.

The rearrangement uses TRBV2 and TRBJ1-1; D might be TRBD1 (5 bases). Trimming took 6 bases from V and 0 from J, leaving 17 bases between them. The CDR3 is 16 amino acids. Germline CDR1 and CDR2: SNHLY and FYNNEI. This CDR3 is CASRRNLGGMNTEAFF. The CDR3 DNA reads TGTGCCAGCAGACGAAACTTGGGGGGAATGAACACTGAAGCTTTCTTT.

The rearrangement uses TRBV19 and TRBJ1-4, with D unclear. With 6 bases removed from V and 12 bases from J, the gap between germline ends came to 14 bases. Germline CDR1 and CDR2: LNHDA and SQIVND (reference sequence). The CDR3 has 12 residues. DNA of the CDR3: TGTGCCAGTAGCACACCTGAACCCCAACTGTTTTTT. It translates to CASSTPEPQLFF. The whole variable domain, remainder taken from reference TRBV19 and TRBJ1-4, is DGGITQSPKYLFRKEGQNVTLSCEQNLNHDAMYWYRQDPGQGLRLIYYSQIVNDFQKGDIAEGYSVSREKKESFPLTVTSAQKNPTAFYLCASSTPEPQLFFGSGTQLSVL.

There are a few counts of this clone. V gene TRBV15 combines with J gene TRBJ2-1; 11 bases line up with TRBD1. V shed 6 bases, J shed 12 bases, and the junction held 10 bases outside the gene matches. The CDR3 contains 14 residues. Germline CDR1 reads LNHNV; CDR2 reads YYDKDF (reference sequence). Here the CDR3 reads CATRQRTGGSGQFF. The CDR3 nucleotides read TGTGCCACCAGACAGAGGACAGGGGGCTCCGGGCAGTTCTTC.

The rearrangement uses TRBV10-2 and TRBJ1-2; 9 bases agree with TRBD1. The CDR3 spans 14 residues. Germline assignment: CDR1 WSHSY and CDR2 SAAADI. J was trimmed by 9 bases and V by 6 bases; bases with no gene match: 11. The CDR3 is CASSRWDRAYSYTF. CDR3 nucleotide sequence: TGCGCCAGCAGCAGGTGGGACAGGGCTTATAGCTACACCTTC.

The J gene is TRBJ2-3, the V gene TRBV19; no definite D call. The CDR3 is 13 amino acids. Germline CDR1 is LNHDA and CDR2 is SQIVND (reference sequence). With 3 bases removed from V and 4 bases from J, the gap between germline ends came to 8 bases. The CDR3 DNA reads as TGTGCCAGTAGTATGCAGGTGGCAGATACGCAGTATTTT. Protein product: CASSMQVADTQYF.

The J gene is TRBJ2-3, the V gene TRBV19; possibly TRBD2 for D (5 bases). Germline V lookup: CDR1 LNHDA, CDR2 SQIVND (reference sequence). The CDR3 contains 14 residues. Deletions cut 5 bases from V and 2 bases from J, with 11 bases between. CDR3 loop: CASSPRGATDTQYF. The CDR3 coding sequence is TGTGCCAGTAGTCCCCGGGGAGCCACAGATACGCAGTATTTT. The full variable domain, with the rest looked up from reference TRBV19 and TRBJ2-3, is DGGITQSPKYLFRKEGQNVTLSCEQNLNHDAMYWYRQDPGQGLRLIYYSQIVNDFQKGDIAEGYSVSREKKESFPLTVTSAQKNPTAFYLCASSPRGATDTQYFGPGTRLTVL.

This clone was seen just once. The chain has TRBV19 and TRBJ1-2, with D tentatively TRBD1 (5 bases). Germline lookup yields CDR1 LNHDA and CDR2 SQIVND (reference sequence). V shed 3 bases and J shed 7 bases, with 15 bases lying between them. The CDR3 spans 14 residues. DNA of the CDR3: TGTGCCAGTAGTATCCTACGGGGGATAACTGGCTACACCTTC. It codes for CASSILRGITGYTF. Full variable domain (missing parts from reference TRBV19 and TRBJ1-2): DGGITQSPKYLFRKEGQNVTLSCEQNLNHDAMYWYRQDPGQGLRLIYYSQIVNDFQKGDIAEGYSVSREKKESFPLTVTSAQKNPTAFYLCASSILRGITGYTFGSGTRLTVV.

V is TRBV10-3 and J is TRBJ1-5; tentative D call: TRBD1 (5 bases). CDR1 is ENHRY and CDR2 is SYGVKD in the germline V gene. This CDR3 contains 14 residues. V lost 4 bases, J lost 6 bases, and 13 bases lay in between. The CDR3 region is CAISARQGGQPQHF. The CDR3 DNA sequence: TGTGCCATCAGTGCGCGGCAGGGAGGTCAGCCCCAGCATTTT.

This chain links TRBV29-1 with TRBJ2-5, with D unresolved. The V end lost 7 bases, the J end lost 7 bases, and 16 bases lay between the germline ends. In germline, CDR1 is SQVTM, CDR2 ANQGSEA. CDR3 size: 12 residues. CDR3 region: CSAVTNPGTQYF. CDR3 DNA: TGCAGCGCTGTCACAAACCCTGGGACCCAGTACTTC.

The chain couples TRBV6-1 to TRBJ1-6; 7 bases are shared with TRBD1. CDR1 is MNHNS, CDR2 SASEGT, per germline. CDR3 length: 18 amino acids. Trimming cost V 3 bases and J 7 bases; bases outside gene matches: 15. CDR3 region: CASSDELRVTGLNSPLHF. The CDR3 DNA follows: TGTGCCAGCAGTGATGAGTTGAGGGTGACAGGGCTAAATTCACCCCTCCACTTT.

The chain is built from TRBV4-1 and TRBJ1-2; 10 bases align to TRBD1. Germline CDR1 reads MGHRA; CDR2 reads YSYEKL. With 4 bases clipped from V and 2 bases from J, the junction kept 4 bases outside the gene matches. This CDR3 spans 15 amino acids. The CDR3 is CASSLSTGGNYGYTF. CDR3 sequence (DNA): TGCGCCAGCAGCCTCTCGACAGGGGGCAACTATGGCTACACCTTC.